These 19 T cell receptor beta chains were sequenced from one sample in a study of naive and memory T cell subsets. An equimolar mix of two oligonucleotides served as the beta constant-region primer for TRBC1 and TRBC2. In TCRdb, the UMI-ligation and nested PCR reads were re-called with MiXCR into one record per CDR3 protein. Among around 23,000 distinct CDR3 sequences listed, about 10% were seen once. Sequencing was done on a sample of central memory CD8+ T cells from blood. The source of these receptors is a human donor in good health.

A few counts support this clonotype. This chain links TRBV2 with TRBJ2-1, with TRBD1 identical over 7 bases. Germline CDR1 and CDR2: SNHLY and FYNNEI. V lost 7 bases to trimming and J lost 0 bases; unmatched junction nucleotides: 9. This CDR3 has 16 residues. In DNA form, the CDR3 reads TGTGCCAGCACCAAAGGACAGGCCTCCTCCTACAATGAGCAGTTCTTC. This codes for CASTKGQASSYNEQFF.

The table lists this clonotype with a few counts. The chain uses TRBV20-1 and TRBJ2-7; the D gene is possibly TRBD1 (6 bases). Trimming removed 4 bases at V and 4 bases at J, with 14 bases between. Germline-derived CDR1 and CDR2 are DFQATT and SNEGSKA (reference sequence). The CDR3 has 13 residues. CDR3 protein: CSATDRTYYEQYF. The CDR3 coding sequence is TGCAGTGCTACCGACAGGACTTATTACGAGCAGTACTTC.

The chain carries TRBV28 and TRBJ2-7; TRBD1 might be the D (5 bases). The germline V and J ends were trimmed by 6 bases and 6 bases, with 9 bases remaining between them. Germline lookup yields CDR1 MDHEN and CDR2 SYDVKM. The CDR3 is 11 amino acids. Here the CDR3 DNA reads TGTGCCAGCAGCCAGGGTAGCGAGCAGTACTTC. Protein: CASSQGSEQYF.

V and J are TRBV4-3 and TRBJ2-3; no clear D gene. Germline assignment: CDR1 LGHNA and CDR2 YSLEER. V lost 1 base and J lost 5, with 7 bases in between. CDR3 length equals 13 residues. CDR3 DNA: TGCGCCAGCAGCCAAGCAGAAGGAGATACGCAGTATTTT. Translating it yields CASSQAEGDTQYF.

This clonotype showed up many times. The chain recombines TRBV12-3 or TRBV12-4 with TRBJ1-1, with TRBD1 as a possible D gene (5 bases). This CDR3 spans 12 amino acids. The V gene lost 3 bases and the J gene lost 7 bases, with 9 bases spanning the gap. The CDR3 sequence is CASSFGGFEAFF. The CDR3 DNA reads TGTGCCAGCAGTTTTGGGGGATTTGAAGCTTTCTTT.

The V call is TRBV7-9, the J call TRBJ2-5; 16 bases map to TRBD2. V gave up 5 bases and J gave up 4 bases; unmatched junction bases: 10. Germline V gene data show CDR1 as SEHNR and CDR2 as FQNEAQ (reference sequence). This CDR3 contains 18 residues. CDR3: CASSPGLAGGDRRETQYF. CDR3 DNA: TGTGCCAGCAGCCCGGGACTAGCGGGAGGGGATAGGCGAGAGACCCAGTACTTC. Full variable domain (missing parts from reference TRBV7-9 and TRBJ2-5): DTGVSQNPRHKITKRGQNVTFRCDPISEHNRLYWYRQTLGQGPEFLTYFQNEAQLEKSRLLSDRFSAERPKGSFSTLEIQRTEQGDSAMYLCASSPGLAGGDRRETQYFGPGTRLLVL.

This clonotype was observed a handful of times. V and J are TRBV20-1 and TRBJ2-7; D is possibly TRBD1 (6 bases). V dropped 5 bases and J dropped 4 bases, with 15 bases sitting between them. The CDR3 extends over 13 amino acids. Germline V CDR1 and CDR2: DFQATT, SNEGSKA (reference sequence). The CDR3 DNA sequence: TGCAGTGCTTATAGGACAGAAAATTACGAGCAGTACTTC. Translating gives CSAYRTENYEQYF.

This clonotype was detected ten times or more. The V call is TRBV29-1, the J call TRBJ1-1; tentatively, D is TRBD1 (5 bases). The CDR3 is 17 residues long. Trimming cost V 0 bases and J 4 bases, with 21 bases left between them. Germline V CDR1 and CDR2: SQVTM, ANQGSEA. CDR3 nucleotide sequence: TGCAGCGTTGAAGATCGAATCAGTGGGGGGTTGGGCACTGAAGCTTTCTTT. It codes for CSVEDRISGGLGTEAFF. The variable domain in full, with the rest retrieved from reference TRBV29-1 and TRBJ1-1, is SAVISQKPSRDICQRGTSLTIQCQVDSQVTMMFWYRQQPGQSLTLIATANQGSEATYESGFVIDKFPISRPNLTFSTLTVSNMSPEDSSIYLCSVEDRISGGLGTEAFFGQGTRLTVV.

The chain carries TRBV15 and TRBJ2-2; D might be TRBD2 (6 bases). This CDR3 comprises 15 residues. Germline V gives CDR1 LNHNV, CDR2 YYDKDF (reference sequence). The ends were cut back, 0 bases at V and 4 bases at J, with 9 bases in the middle. The CDR3 sequence: CATSRDGGITGELFF. The CDR3 bases are TGTGCCACCAGCAGAGATGGGGGGATCACCGGGGAGCTGTTTTTT.

The sample holds a few counts of this clonotype. V gene TRBV7-3 combines with J gene TRBJ2-3; no firm D call. The CDR3 extends over 14 amino acids. Germline CDR1 reads SGHTA; CDR2 reads FQGTGA. Trimming cost V 5 bases and J 0 bases, with 9 bases left between them. CDR3 protein: CASSPVFSTDTQYF. The CDR3 DNA follows: TGTGCCAGCAGCCCAGTCTTCAGCACAGATACGCAGTATTTT.

Only a few counts were recorded for this clonotype. V and J are TRBV11-3 and TRBJ1-1; D is undetermined. V gave up 4 bases and J gave up 1 base, with 7 bases separating them. The CDR3 covers 13 residues. Germline loops: CDR1 SGHNT, CDR2 YENEEA. The chain's CDR3 is CASSYNPNTEAFF. For the CDR3, the DNA is TGTGCCAGCAGCTATAACCCGAACACTGAAGCTTTCTTT.

The table lists this clonotype with many counts. The V call is TRBV29-1, the J call TRBJ1-4; tentatively, D is TRBD1 (6 bases). In germline, CDR1 is SQVTM, CDR2 ANQGSEA. This CDR3 spans 14 amino acids. V lost 4 bases and J lost 2, with 11 bases in between. The CDR3 DNA follows: TGCAGCGTTGGGACAGCGGGGACTAATGAAAAACTGTTTTTT. It yields the protein CSVGTAGTNEKLFF.

This clonotype was detected many times. The chain carries TRBV7-9 and TRBJ1-1; D ambiguous. CDR3 length: 15 residues. V was shortened by 1 base and J by 0 bases, with 9 bases between the two germline ends. Per the germline V gene, CDR1 is SEHNR and CDR2 is FQNEAQ (reference sequence). DNA for the CDR3: TGTGCCAGCAGCTTAGAGAACTACATGAACACTGAAGCTTTCTTT. It specifies CASSLENYMNTEAFF. The full variable domain, completed using reference TRBV7-9 and TRBJ1-1, is DTGVSQNPRHKITKRGQNVTFRCDPISEHNRLYWYRQTLGQGPEFLTYFQNEAQLEKSRLLSDRFSAERPKGSFSTLEIQRTEQGDSAMYLCASSLENYMNTEAFFGQGTRLTVV.

The chain joins TRBV7-8 to TRBJ1-1; 9 nucleotides agree with TRBD1. Losses at the gene ends were 5 bases for V and 0 bases for J; bases not matched to a gene: 7. Germline V lookup: CDR1 SGHVS, CDR2 FQNEAQ. The CDR3 runs to 16 residues. CDR3 sequence reads: CASSPGQGTMNTEAFF. Here the CDR3 DNA reads TGTGCCAGCAGCCCGGGACAGGGTACAATGAACACTGAAGCTTTCTTT.

This clonotype was seen repeatedly, ten times or more. CDR3 coding DNA: TGTGCCATCACTCCACGCGGGCAGGGTAGCCGCGAGCAGTACTTC. Its translation: CAITPRGQGSREQYF. The chain is built from TRBV21-1 and TRBJ2-7; TRBD1, the table's D call, lacks a check against the DNA. TRBV21-1 is marked as a pseudogene. The CDR3 covers 15 residues.

This chain uses TRBV2 with TRBJ2-1; TRBD1 might be the D (6 bases). The CDR3 totals 15 residues. Germline values: CDR1 SNHLY, CDR2 FYNNEI. V was trimmed by 6 bases and J by 1 base, leaving 13 bases between them. This chain's CDR3 is CASSLLRGSYNEQFF. The CDR3 DNA is TGTGCCAGCAGCCTCCTTAGGGGGTCCTACAATGAGCAGTTCTTC.

This clonotype was observed a few times. The V gene is TRBV4-3, the J gene TRBJ2-7; 10 bases align to TRBD2. Germline V lookup: CDR1 LGHNA, CDR2 YSLEER. There are 16 residues in the CDR3. The V gene end was trimmed by 0 bases and the J gene end by 1 base; junction bases not matched to a gene: 3. CDR3 region: CASSQDILAGSYEQYF. For the CDR3, the DNA is TGCGCCAGCAGCCAAGACATACTAGCGGGATCCTACGAGCAGTACTTC.

The CDR3 DNA reads TGTGCCAGCTCACCACCGGGTTATTCACCCCTCCACTTT. Translated, it gives CASSPPGYSPLHF. The chain carries TRBV18 and TRBJ1-6, with D unresolved. CDR3 length: 13 amino acids. Trimming left V 0 bases short and J 8 bases short, with 5 bases between. In germline, CDR1 is KGHSH, CDR2 LQKENI.

This clonotype was observed at least ten times. J is TRBJ1-5 and V is TRBV4-2, with a possible D match to TRBD1 (5 bases). Trimming pared 0 bases from V and 8 bases from J, leaving 11 bases between. The CDR3 spans 14 residues. Germline V gene sequence: CDR1 LGHNA, CDR2 YNFKEQ. CDR3 protein: CASSQEGASEPQHF. CDR3 DNA sequence: TGTGCCAGCAGCCAAGAAGGGGCGTCGGAGCCCCAGCATTTT.